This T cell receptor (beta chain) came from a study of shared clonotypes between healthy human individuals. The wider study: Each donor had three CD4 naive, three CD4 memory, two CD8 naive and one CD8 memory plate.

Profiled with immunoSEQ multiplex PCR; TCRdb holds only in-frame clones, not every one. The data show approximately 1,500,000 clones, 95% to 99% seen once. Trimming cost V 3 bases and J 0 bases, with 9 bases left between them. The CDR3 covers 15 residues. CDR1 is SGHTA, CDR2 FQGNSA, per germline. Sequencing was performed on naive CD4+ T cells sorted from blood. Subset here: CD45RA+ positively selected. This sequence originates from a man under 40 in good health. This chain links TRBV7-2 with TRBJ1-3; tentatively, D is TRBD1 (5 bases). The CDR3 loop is CASSFEGYSGNTIYF. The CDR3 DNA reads TGTGCCAGCAGCTTTGAGGGGTACTCTGGAAACACCATATATTTT.